The entry that follows covers one T cell receptor beta chain sequence. These data are taken from a study of Graves' ophthalmopathy and Graves' hyperthyroidism. Study in general: The study drew peripheral blood at initial diagnosis, before any treatment.

The CDR3 runs 15 residues. V was pared by 7 bases and J by 6 bases, with 9 bases of the junction left unmatched. CDR1 is KGHDR, CDR2 SFDVKD, per germline. All donors with ophthalmopathy were recorded as having moderate-to-severe activity, CAS ≥3, NOSPECS ≥4 and a duration under 3 months. Other autoimmune disease, uncontrolled infection, pregnancy and lactation led to exclusion. Clinical symptoms, serum thyroxine, TRAb, thyroid ultrasound and orbital computed tomography were relied on for diagnosis. For repertoire sequencing, the TCR beta CDR3 regions were amplified from RNA transcripts. First-round RT-PCR with HTBI primers preceded a second-round multiplex PCR. MiXCR, applied by TCRdb to the multiplex PCR reads, yields one record per CDR3 protein. The sample contains approximately 700,000 distinct CDR3 sequences, 35% to 50% of which appear only once.

The sequenced sample was peripheral blood. This TCR was recovered from an adult man with Graves' ophthalmopathy. This chain joins TRBV24-1 and TRBJ1-5; TRBD1 agrees at 9 bases. The CDR3 sequence is CATSNRQGVGQPQHF. As DNA, the CDR3 is TGTGCCACCAGCAACAGACAGGGGGTGGGTCAGCCCCAGCATTTT.